The next 14 T cell receptor beta chains were all read from a single sample in a study of early T cells in non-severe SARS-CoV-2 infection listed by TCRdb under 2021. Libraries were constructed by 5' RACE. Instrument used: NextSeq 500. The public reads were reprocessed in TCRdb via fastp at Q25 and MiXCR, keeping in-frame beta chains. A single entry per CDR3 protein holds the most common genes and DNA from its merged rows. This sample comprises 55,000 to 80,000 distinct CDR3 sequences, approximately 10% of them detected only once. 3% to 4% of the sample lies in the top ten. Sequencing used whole blood. The receptors derive from an adult who was a healthcare worker with PCR-confirmed SARS-CoV-2 infection or an uninfected control (not recorded which).

This clonotype was seen a few times. This chain links TRBV6-5 with TRBJ1-1; 12 bases agree with TRBD1. Germline CDR1 reads MNHEY; CDR2 reads SVGAGI. The CDR3 totals 17 residues. The ends lost 6 bases at V and 1 base at J; junction bases unmatched: 9. CDR3 region: CASRSTGTGGSNTEAFF. CDR3 in DNA: TGTGCCAGCAGATCAACCGGGACAGGGGGCTCGAACACTGAAGCTTTCTTT.

This clonotype was recorded a few times. The rearrangement links TRBV6-5 to TRBJ2-1; 7 bases fit TRBD2. V was pared by 6 bases and J by 6 bases, with 8 bases of the junction left unmatched. CDR1 MNHEY and CDR2 SVGAGI come from the germline V gene. The CDR3 is 14 amino acids. This chain's CDR3 is CASRDSGLSNEQFF. CDR3 bases: TGTGCCAGCAGAGATAGCGGGCTTTCCAATGAGCAGTTCTTC.

This clonotype was detected ten times or more. V usage is TRBV11-2 and J usage is TRBJ2-3; D not resolved. The CDR3 sequence is 18 residues long. Germline CDR1 reads SGHAT; CDR2 reads FQNNGV. V shed 4 bases and J shed 0 bases, with 20 bases lying between them. CDR3 amino acids: CASSSTDAPVPSTDTQYF. For the CDR3, the DNA is TGTGCCAGCAGCTCCACCGACGCTCCCGTTCCTAGCACAGATACGCAGTATTTT.

A note on this clonotype: Possible read error: a much larger clone is one base away. The J gene is TRBJ2-3, the V gene TRBV11-2; no clear D gene. Germline CDR1 SGHAT, CDR2 FQNNGV. This CDR3 comprises 15 residues. DNA for the CDR3: TGTGCCAGCAGCCTGTCGGGCCTCAGCACAGATACGCAGAATTTT. Its translation is CASSLSGLSTDTQNF.

The V call is TRBV7-9, the J call TRBJ1-2, with D uncertain. The CDR3 runs 13 residues. Germline V CDR1 and CDR2: SEHNR, FQNEAQ (reference sequence). V was clipped by 1 base and J by 7 bases, with 10 bases between them. The CDR3 DNA reads TGTGCCAGCAGCTTAGTATCTCCGGCTGGCTACACCTTC. Translating gives CASSLVSPAGYTF.

This clonotype turned up a few times. The CDR3: CASSHRTSVNADTQYF. As DNA, the CDR3 is TGTGCCAGCAGTCACAGGACTAGCGTGAACGCAGATACGCAGTATTTT. The V call is TRBV6-2 or TRBV6-3, the J call TRBJ2-3, with TRBD2 identical over 9 bases. Per the germline V gene, CDR1 is MNHEY and CDR2 is SVGEGT. Trimming at V came to 5 bases and at J to 4 bases, leaving 10 bases not matched to a gene. The CDR3 is 16 residues long.

This chain links TRBV19 with TRBJ2-1, with 9 bases lining up with TRBD1. V was clipped by 6 bases and J by 13 bases; unmatched bases: 13. Looked up from germline, CDR1 is LNHDA and CDR2 is SQIVND (reference sequence). This CDR3 is built from 14 residues. CDR3 nucleotide sequence: TGTGCCAGTAGCGACATAGGGACAGGGTGGACCCAGTTCTTC. Translating gives CASSDIGTGWTQFF.

This clonotype was seen only a few times. The rearrangement uses TRBV3-1 and TRBJ2-7; 8 positions match TRBD2. The V segment lost 0 bases and the J segment 3 bases; nucleotides outside the gene matches: 7. CDR1 LGHDT and CDR2 YNNKEL come from the germline V gene (reference sequence). CDR3 length equals 16 residues. The CDR3 nucleotides read TGTGCCAGCAGCCAAGACTTGCGGGGGGCCGACTACGAGCAGTACTTC. Translating it yields CASSQDLRGADYEQYF.

About this clonotype: This clone may be a read error of a much larger clone one base away. This chain connects TRBV7-2 to TRBJ2-3, with 9 bases that match TRBD2. The germline CDR1 and CDR2 sequences are SGHTA and FQGNSA. This CDR3 has 16 amino acids. CDR3 nucleotide sequence: TGTGCCATCAGCTTAAAACTAGCGGGCGTCCTAGATACGCAGTATTTT. Its protein product is CAISLKLAGVLDTQYF.

This clonotype was counted a few times. This rearrangement joins TRBV7-9 to TRBJ2-3; possibly TRBD1 or TRBD2 for D (6 bases each). The germline gives CDR1 SEHNR, CDR2 FQNEAQ (reference sequence). The CDR3 loop spans 14 amino acids. Trimming stripped 6 bases from V and 1 base from J, with 11 bases between. The CDR3 coding sequence is TGTGCCAGCAGAACGGGGGCTCGCACAGATACGCAGTATTTT. This translates into CASRTGARTDTQYF. The full variable domain, in which reference TRBV7-9 and TRBJ2-3 provide the parts outside the CDR3, is DTGVSQNPRHKITKRGQNVTFRCDPISEHNRLYWYRQTLGQGPEFLTYFQNEAQLEKSRLLSDRFSAERPKGSFSTLEIQRTEQGDSAMYLCASRTGARTDTQYFGPGTRLTVL.

V usage is TRBV6-5 and J usage is TRBJ2-3; 13 bases are a match to TRBD2. The CDR3 runs 15 residues. From germline, CDR1 is MNHEY and CDR2 SVGAGI. V dropped 6 bases and J dropped 6; count of bases not matched to a gene: 6. Written as DNA, the CDR3 is TGTGCCAGCAGCCGCACTAGCGGGGGGGTGGATACGCAGTATTTT. Its translation: CASSRTSGGVDTQYF.

The rearrangement links TRBV27 to TRBJ2-3; D might be TRBD2 (6 bases). Deletions cut 6 bases from V and 3 bases from J, with 25 bases between. This CDR3 spans 18 amino acids. Germline V gene data show CDR1 as MNHEY and CDR2 as SMNVEV (reference sequence). CDR3 region: CASSPKQEGFIGTDTQYF. DNA for the CDR3: TGTGCCAGCAGCCCTAAGCAGGAGGGGTTTATAGGGACAGATACGCAGTATTTT.

This clonotype appeared a few times. The chain combines TRBV13 with TRBJ2-3; TRBD1 might be the D (6 bases). Germline CDR1 reads PRHDT; CDR2 reads FYEKMQ (reference sequence). The V end lost 2 bases, the J end lost 4 bases, and 10 bases lay between the germline ends. This CDR3 has 14 residues. DNA of the CDR3: TGTGCCAGCAGCTTAAGGGCAGGGGCAGATACGCAGTATTTT. Translated, it gives CASSLRAGADTQYF.

This clonotype showed up many times. This rearrangement joins TRBV5-5 to TRBJ2-3; the D is unclear. Germline V gene sequence: CDR1 SGHKS, CDR2 YYEKEE (reference sequence). The CDR3 runs 14 residues. Trimming shortened V by 3 bases and J by 4 bases, and 12 bases separated the two germline ends. CDR3 in amino acids: CASSSTHRADTQYF. The CDR3 bases are TGTGCCAGCAGCTCGACCCACCGGGCAGATACGCAGTATTTT.